Listed below are T cell receptor beta chains from one sample, sequenced in a study of response to subunit inactivated influenza vaccine. TCRdb analysed the RT-PCR reads with MiXCR anew, one entry per CDR3 protein. The sample carries just over 300,000 distinct CDR3 sequences, 21% recorded once. The starting material was PBMCs from blood, obtained less than 22 months after vaccination. The receptors were sampled from a man aged 50 to 69 who received an inactivated influenza vaccine. Each CDR3 is given with its conserved first and last residue. The order of the fields is CDR3 protein, CDR3 DNA, clone size, D gene, V gene, J gene. A D gene is named only where the DNA matches it firmly. Clone size is given for some rows only: seen once, a few or many times, or a class if the clone is expanded.

CASSPPGSSSGGVETQYF	TGTGCCAGCAGCCCTCCTGGGAGTTCGAGCGGGGGGGTGGAGACCCAGTACTTC	NA	TRBD2	TRBV3-1	TRBJ2-5
CASSLEALAGGRRFF	TGTGCCAGCAGCTTAGAAGCCCTAGCGGGAGGGCGGCGGTTCTTC	few	TRBD2	TRBV7-6	TRBJ2-1
CASSLDFRPLTAGELFF	TGTGCCAGCAGCTTAGATTTTCGGCCCCTCACTGCCGGGGAGCTGTTTTTT	NA	NA	TRBV11-2	TRBJ2-2
CSAPLRDTEAFF	TGCAGTGCTCCTCTTCGGGACACTGAAGCTTTCTTT	many	NA	TRBV20-1	TRBJ1-1
CASSLMTGGGSPLHF	TGTGCCAGCAGCCTAATGACAGGGGGCGGATCACCCCTCCACTTT	few	TRBD1	TRBV12-3/TRBV12-4	TRBJ1-6
CASTRGTANYGYTF	TGTGCCAGTACCAGGGGGACAGCTAACTATGGCTACACCTTC	NA	TRBD1	TRBV19	TRBJ1-2
CSDRTSERGDEQFF	TGCAGTGATCGAACTAGCGAAAGAGGTGATGAGCAGTTCTTC	few	TRBD2	TRBV20-1	TRBJ2-1
CASSQERTGVETQYF	TGCGCCAGCAGCCAAGAAAGGACAGGGGTAGAGACCCAGTACTTC	NA	TRBD1	TRBV4-3	TRBJ2-5
CASSQDPPRDTINEKLFF	TGCGCCAGCAGCCAAGATCCCCCACGGGACACGATTAATGAAAAACTGTTTTTT	NA	NA	TRBV4-3	TRBJ1-4
CSVVWSGGNYEQYF	TGCAGCGTTGTTTGGTCAGGGGGCAACTACGAGCAGTACTTC	few	TRBD1	TRBV29-1	TRBJ2-7
CASSPDRGYEQYF	TGTGCCAGCAGCCCGGACAGGGGTTACGAGCAGTACTTC	few	TRBD1	TRBV7-2	TRBJ2-7
CAISGGSYRTDTQYF	TGTGCCATCAGTGGTGGCTCCTACCGCACAGATACGCAGTATTTT	few	NA	TRBV10-3	TRBJ2-3
CASSFLAGAQAGKNIQYF	TGTGCCAGCAGTTTTTTAGCGGGCGCCCAAGCAGGCAAAAACATTCAGTACTTC	NA	TRBD2	TRBV27	TRBJ2-4
CASSKGAAGELFF	TGTGCCAGCAGTAAGGGGGCGGCTGGGGAGCTGTTTTTT	NA	TRBD1	TRBV12-3/TRBV12-4	TRBJ2-2
CSVESDAGELFF	TGCAGCGTTGAATCGGACGCGGGGGAGCTGTTTTTT	NA	NA	TRBV29-1	TRBJ2-2
CASSTDRGPYPNTEAFF	TGTGCCAGCAGCACCGACAGGGGGCCCTACCCGAACACTGAAGCTTTCTTT	NA	TRBD1	TRBV5-6	TRBJ1-1
CSATQGSGDTEAFF	TGCAGTGCTACACAGGGAAGCGGGGACACTGAAGCTTTCTTT	NA	NA	TRBV20-1	TRBJ1-1
CATSDLNSGETDTQYF	TGTGCCACCAGTGATTTGAACTCTGGAGAGACAGATACGCAGTATTTT	NA	NA	TRBV24-1	TRBJ2-3
CASSPFRLAKYEQYF	TGTGCCAGCAGCCCTTTTAGGCTAGCTAAATACGAGCAGTACTTC	NA	NA	TRBV27	TRBJ2-7
CASSRAGGGPYEQYF	TGTGCCAGCAGCAGAGCCGGCGGGGGGCCTTACGAGCAGTACTTC	NA	TRBD2	TRBV3-1	TRBJ2-7
CASSEDRNLGTQYF	TGTGCCAGTAGTGAGGACCGAAACCTCGGTACGCAGTATTTT	NA	NA	TRBV19	TRBJ2-3
CSASSRDSYEQYF	TGCAGTGCTAGTAGCCGGGACAGCTACGAGCAGTACTTC	few	TRBD1	TRBV20-1	TRBJ2-7
CASSGGGADTQYF	TGCGCCAGCTCGGGGGGAGGGGCAGATACGCAGTATTTT	many	TRBD2	TRBV10-2	TRBJ2-3
CSGWLNTEAFF	TGCAGCGGATGGTTGAACACTGAAGCTTTCTTT	many	NA	TRBV29-1	TRBJ1-1
CASSPHQIDPRSGANVLTF	TGTGCCAGCAGCCCACACCAAATTGATCCAAGGTCTGGGGCCAACGTCCTGACTTTC	few	NA	TRBV6-1	TRBJ2-6
CASSPIREVSGTDTQYF	TGTGCCAGCAGCCCGATCAGGGAAGTCAGTGGCACAGATACGCAGTATTTT	NA	NA	TRBV6-1	TRBJ2-3
CASSFSSYNEQFF	TGTGCCAGCAGTTTCAGCTCCTACAATGAGCAGTTCTTC	NA	NA	TRBV27	TRBJ2-1
CATRPPSSSYEQYF	TGTGCCACAAGACCCCCTTCTAGCTCCTACGAGCAGTACTTC	few	NA	TRBV10-3	TRBJ2-7